What follows is one T cell receptor (beta chain) and its context. The clone's antigen remains unknown. No base-level quality is on record; no much larger clone is a single base apart. This sample was taken from a study of T cell responses to AZD1222 COVID-19 vaccine listed by TCRdb under 2021. Notes on the research overall: AZD1222 recipients given second doses at about 4 weeks or at about 12 weeks were pooled, since spike-specific TCR depth and breadth were not found to differ between the two schedules. A total of 233 trial participants underwent TCR sequencing, of whom around 200 received two doses of AZD1222 and about 26 received two doses of the MenACWY control vaccine. Enrollment into the trials was organized by age into subgroups of 18-55, 56-69 and 70-plus years, and those subgroups contained around 150, 28 and 57 TCR-sequenced participants, respectively.

Read against the paper, the sample's time point label means: baseline before first vaccination. Vaccinee samples came from UK trials COV001 and COV002, including a single-blind randomized controlled phase 2/3 trial of AZD1222 (ChAdOx1 nCoV-19) in healthy adults. For TCRbeta chain sequencing, PBMC samples from trial participants were taken at day 0 and at day 28 after the second dose. The full study reports these points: After two AZD1222 doses, spike-specific TCR breadth and depth were significantly higher than at day 0 and than in MenACWY recipients. Most participants were white British and females outnumbered males, and the authors suggested that clonal diversity may have been underestimated. Only a handful of AZD1222 recipients were SARS-CoV-2 seropositive at baseline, limiting conclusions about previously exposed vaccinees. The 56-69-year group was small, and its depth increase did not reach significance, likely because of low power. Epitopes outside the regions mutated in the B.1.351 and B.1.1.7 variants were reportedly recognized by nearly half of the unique spike-specific TCRs. No day 14 peak-response samples were available, so repertoires were characterized only after the peak T cell response. The whole spike protein was spanned by vaccine-associated CD4 TCRs, and dominant responses were seen in regions 160-218 and 743-854.

CDR3 length: 15 amino acids, cysteine to phenylalanine. Kept here is only the CDR3 DNA, which spans 45 bases and is read in frame from base 1. Cut back by 5 bases and 0 bases, the V and J ends lie 11 bases apart. The germline V gene provides CDR1 MDHEN and CDR2 SYDVKM. The CDR3 regions of human TCRbeta chains were analyzed by immunosequencing. As for the original processing: Repertoire TCRs were matched against a reference library of SARS-CoV-2-specific TCRs generated with the MIRA antigen-specificity platform. Breadth meant the fraction of unique TCRs that were SARS-CoV-2-associated, whereas depth meant the fraction of total T cells that were SARS-CoV-2-associated. Each spike-specific TCR was assigned to its reactive spike region and to a CD4 or CD8 class using the MIRA data. Log10-transformed breadth and depth values were compared by one-way ANOVA with Sidak's multiple comparisons tests. Not all clones reach the TCRdb copy of this immuneACCESS table, which keeps in-frame sequences only. Checked studies attribute under half of the gap to unresolved V genes and leave the rest unexplained. The DNA gave D and trimming, while V, J and clone size come from that table. This sample lists just over 80,000 clones; around 89% were detected once. The ten largest account for around 6% of the sample.

Sequenced here: peripheral blood, sampled on day 0 of AZD1222 vaccination. This sequence was found in an adult in good health. The sequence is built from TRBV28 and TRBJ1-5; the D gene cannot be named for sure. The sequenced DNA: TGTGCCAGCAGTCCCCGTCCGGGTAGCAATCAGCCCCAGCATTTT. Translated, this is CASSPRPGSNQPQHF.